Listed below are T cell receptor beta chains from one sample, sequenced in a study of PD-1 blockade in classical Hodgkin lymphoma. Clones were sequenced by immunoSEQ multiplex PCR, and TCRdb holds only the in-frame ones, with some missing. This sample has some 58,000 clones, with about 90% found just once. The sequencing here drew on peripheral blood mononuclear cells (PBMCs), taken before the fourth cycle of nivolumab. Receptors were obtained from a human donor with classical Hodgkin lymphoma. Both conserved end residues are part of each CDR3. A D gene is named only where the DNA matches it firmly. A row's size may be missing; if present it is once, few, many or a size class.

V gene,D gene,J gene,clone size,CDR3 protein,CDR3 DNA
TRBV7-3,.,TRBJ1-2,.,CASSLTGFDGYTF,TGTGCCAGCAGTCTTACAGGGTTCGATGGCTACACCTTC
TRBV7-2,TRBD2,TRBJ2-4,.,CASSSSGGILAKNIQYF,TGTGCCAGCAGCTCTAGCGGGGGGATACTAGCCAAAAACATTCAGTACTTC
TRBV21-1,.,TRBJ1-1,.,CASRKVNTEAFF,TGTGCCAGCAGAAAGGTGAACACTGAAGCTTTCTTT
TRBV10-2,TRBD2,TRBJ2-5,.,CASRPLQRGEQETQYF,TGCGCCAGCAGGCCCCTACAGCGGGGGGAACAAGAGACCCAGTACTTC
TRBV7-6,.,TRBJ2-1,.,CASSLATGVLRPNEQFF,TGTGCCAGCAGCTTAGCTACTGGGGTTTTACGTCCCAATGAGCAGTTCTTC
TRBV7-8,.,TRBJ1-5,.,CASSFVEGRSNQPQHF,TGTGCCAGCAGCTTTGTTGAGGGGAGAAGCAATCAGCCCCAGCATTTT
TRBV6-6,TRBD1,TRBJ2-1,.,CASSYGTGEYNEQFF,TGTGCCAGCAGTTACGGGACAGGGGAATACAATGAGCAGTTCTTC
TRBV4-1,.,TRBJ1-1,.,CASSQDWAGSNTEAFF,TGCGCCAGCAGCCAAGATTGGGCGGGATCGAACACTGAAGCTTTCTTT
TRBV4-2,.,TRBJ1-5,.,CASSQDQGQPQHF,TGTGCCAGCAGCCAAGATCAGGGTCAGCCCCAGCATTTT
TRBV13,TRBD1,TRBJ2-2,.,CASSYPGGTRGGELFF,TGTGCCAGCAGCTATCCAGGGGGCACCCGGGGAGGGGAGCTGTTTTTT
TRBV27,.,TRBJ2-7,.,CASSWGVSSYEQYF,TGTGCCAGCAGTTGGGGGGTTTCCTCCTACGAGCAGTACTTC
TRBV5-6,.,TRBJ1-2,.,CASSPEVTEINYGYTF,TGTGCCAGCAGCCCAGAGGTGACAGAAATTAACTATGGCTACACCTTC
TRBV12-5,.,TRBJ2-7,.,CASGLVLGVGGYEQYF,TGTGCTAGTGGTTTGGTACTTGGGGTAGGTGGCTACGAGCAGTACTTC
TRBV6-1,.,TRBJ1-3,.,CASSESLVGSGNTIYF,TGTGCCAGCAGTGAATCTCTGGTGGGTTCCGGAAACACCATATATTTT
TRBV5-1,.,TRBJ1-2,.,CASSSEESSYGYTF,TGCGCCAGCAGCTCGGAGGAAAGTAGCTATGGCTACACCTTC
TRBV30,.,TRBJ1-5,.,CAWRLGTSNQPQHF,TGTGCCTGGAGGCTAGGGACAAGCAATCAGCCCCAGCATTTT
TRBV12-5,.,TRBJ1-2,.,CASGLVGDGYTF,TGTGCTAGTGGTTTGGTCGGCGATGGCTACACCTTC
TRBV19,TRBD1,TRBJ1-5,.,CASSVGQVPNQPQHF,TGTGCCAGTAGTGTCGGACAGGTCCCCAATCAGCCCCAGCATTTT
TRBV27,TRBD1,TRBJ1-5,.,CASRGQGDQPQHF,TGTGCCAGCAGAGGACAGGGAGATCAGCCCCAGCATTTT
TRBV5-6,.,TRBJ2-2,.,CASSLVHRAGELFF,TGTGCCAGCAGCTTGGTTCACCGGGCCGGGGAGCTGTTTTTT
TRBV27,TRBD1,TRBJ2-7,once,CASSTTGGEQYF,TGTGCCAGCAGTACTACAGGGGGAGAGCAGTACTTC
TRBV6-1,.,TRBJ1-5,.,CASADEWPQHF,TGTGCCAGCGCTGACGAATGGCCCCAGCATTTT
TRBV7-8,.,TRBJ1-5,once,CASSHGQKIDQPQHF,TGTGCCAGCAGCCACGGACAGAAAATAGACCAGCCCCAGCATTTT
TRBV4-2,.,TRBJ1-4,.,CASSQGSTGANEKLFF,TGTGCCAGCAGCCAAGGTTCGACGGGAGCTAATGAAAAACTGTTTTTT
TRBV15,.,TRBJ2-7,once,CATSRDQGGSQQYF,TGTGCCACCAGCAGAGATCAGGGGGGGAGTCAGCAGTACTTC
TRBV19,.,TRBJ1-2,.,CASSIGRRVIYGYTF,TGTGCCAGTAGTATCGGTCGTCGGGTAATCTATGGCTACACCTTC
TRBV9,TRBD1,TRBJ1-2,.,CASSTAGDSINGYTF,TGTGCCAGCAGTACGGCCGGGGACAGCATTAATGGCTACACCTTC
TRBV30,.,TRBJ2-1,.,CAWSTLRGSEQFF,TGTGCCTGGAGCACCTTAAGGGGTAGTGAGCAGTTCTTC
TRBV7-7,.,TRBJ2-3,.,CASSLAPGADTQYF,TGTGCTAGCAGCTTAGCGCCAGGGGCAGATACGCAGTATTTT
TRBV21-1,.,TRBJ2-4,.,CASSIRQGSYF,TGTGCCAGCAGCATCCGACAGGGTAGTTACTTC
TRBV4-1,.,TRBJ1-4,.,CASSLRVKDGEKLFF,TGCGCCAGCAGCCTCCGAGTCAAGGATGGTGAAAAACTGTTTTTT
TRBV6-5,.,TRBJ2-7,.,CASIRGLGAYEQYF,TGTGCCAGCATAAGAGGGCTAGGGGCCTACGAGCAGTACTTC
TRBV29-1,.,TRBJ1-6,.,CSVDPRNSPLHF,TGCAGCGTGGATCCGAGAAATTCACCCCTCCACTTT
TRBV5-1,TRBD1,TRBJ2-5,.,CASTRGIDRGSPETQYF,TGCGCCAGCACGAGGGGAATAGACAGGGGGTCACCCGAGACCCAGTACTTC
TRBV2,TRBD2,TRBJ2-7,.,CASRGGIYEQYF,TGTGCCAGCCGGGGAGGGATTTACGAGCAGTACTTC
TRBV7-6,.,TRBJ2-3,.,CASSLDPFRYTDTQYF,TGTGCCAGCAGCTTAGATCCCTTCAGATACACAGATACGCAGTATTTT
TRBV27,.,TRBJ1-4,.,CASSPHGGEVEKLFF,TGTGCCAGCAGTCCGCACGGTGGGGAGGTAGAAAAACTGTTTTTT
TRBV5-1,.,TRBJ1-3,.,CASSLASRGNTIYF,TGCGCCAGCAGCTTGGCATCTCGCGGAAACACCATATATTTT
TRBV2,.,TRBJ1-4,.,CASGGIVATNEKLFF,TGTGCCAGCGGGGGGATAGTTGCAACTAATGAAAAACTGTTTTTT
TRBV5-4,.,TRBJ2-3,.,CASSADGDPDTQYF,TGTGCCAGCAGCGCCGACGGAGACCCAGATACGCAGTATTTT
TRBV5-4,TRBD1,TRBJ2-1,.,CASTDDRGSNEQFF,TGTGCCAGCACCGACGACAGGGGGTCGAATGAGCAGTTCTTC
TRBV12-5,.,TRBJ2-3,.,CASGWPGGITDTQYF,TGTGCTAGTGGTTGGCCCGGAGGCATCACAGATACGCAGTATTTT
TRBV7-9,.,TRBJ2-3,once,CASSFADRDTQYF,TGTGCCAGCAGCTTCGCGGACAGAGATACGCAGTATTTT
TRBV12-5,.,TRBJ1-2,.,CASGFGQVGDGYTF,TGTGCTAGTGGTTTTGGTCAGGTTGGGGATGGCTACACCTTC
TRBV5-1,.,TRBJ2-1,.,CASKEAGYNEQFF,TGCGCCAGCAAGGAGGCTGGCTACAATGAGCAGTTCTTC
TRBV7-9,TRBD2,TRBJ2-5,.,CASSQEAGEETQYF,TGTGCCAGCAGCCAAGAGGCGGGAGAAGAGACCCAGTACTTC
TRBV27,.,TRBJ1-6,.,CASSLVAGGSPLHF,TGTGCCAGCAGCCTAGTAGCCGGGGGCTCACCCCTCCACTTT
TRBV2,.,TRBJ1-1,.,CASTGRRNTEAFF,TGTGCCAGCACAGGCAGGAGGAACACTGAAGCTTTCTTT
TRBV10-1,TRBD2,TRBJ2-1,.,CASSYSGTWFF,TGCGCCAGCAGCTACAGCGGGACTTGGTTCTTC
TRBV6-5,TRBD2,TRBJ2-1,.,CASSRGLAGVEQFF,TGTGCCAGCAGCCGCGGACTAGCGGGGGTAGAGCAGTTCTTC
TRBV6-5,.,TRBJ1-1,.,CASSYGGGRYTEAFF,TGTGCCAGCAGTTATGGGGGGGGGCGGTACACTGAAGCTTTCTTT
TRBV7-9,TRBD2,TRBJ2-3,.,CASSFRTSGGSDTQYF,TGTGCCAGCAGCTTCCGGACTAGCGGGGGGTCAGATACGCAGTATTTT
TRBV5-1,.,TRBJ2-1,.,CASSLGAIQGSEQFF,TGCGCCAGCAGCTTAGGGGCCATTCAGGGTAGTGAGCAGTTCTTC
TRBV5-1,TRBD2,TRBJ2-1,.,CASSSGGGPVGEQFF,TGCGCCAGCAGCTCTGGCGGGGGGCCCGTTGGCGAGCAGTTCTTC
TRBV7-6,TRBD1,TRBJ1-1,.,CASSPGYRGLAEAFF,TGTGCCAGCAGCCCCGGTTACAGGGGGCTGGCTGAAGCTTTCTTT
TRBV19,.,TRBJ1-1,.,CASSWGLGENTEAFF,TGTGCCAGTAGTTGGGGACTTGGGGAGAACACTGAAGCTTTCTTT
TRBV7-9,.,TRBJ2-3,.,CASRSFKGADTDTQYF,TGTGCCAGCAGGAGCTTTAAAGGGGCTGACACAGATACGCAGTATTTT
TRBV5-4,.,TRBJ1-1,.,CASSLGGPEAFF,TGTGCCAGCAGCTTAGGAGGGCCTGAAGCTTTCTTT
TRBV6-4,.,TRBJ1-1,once,CASSGRTDPVEGNTEAFF,TGTGCCAGCAGTGGTAGGACAGATCCCGTTGAAGGAAACACTGAAGCTTTCTTT
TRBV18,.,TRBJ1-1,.,CASSAGENTEAFF,TGTGCCAGCTCAGCAGGGGAGAACACTGAAGCTTTCTTT